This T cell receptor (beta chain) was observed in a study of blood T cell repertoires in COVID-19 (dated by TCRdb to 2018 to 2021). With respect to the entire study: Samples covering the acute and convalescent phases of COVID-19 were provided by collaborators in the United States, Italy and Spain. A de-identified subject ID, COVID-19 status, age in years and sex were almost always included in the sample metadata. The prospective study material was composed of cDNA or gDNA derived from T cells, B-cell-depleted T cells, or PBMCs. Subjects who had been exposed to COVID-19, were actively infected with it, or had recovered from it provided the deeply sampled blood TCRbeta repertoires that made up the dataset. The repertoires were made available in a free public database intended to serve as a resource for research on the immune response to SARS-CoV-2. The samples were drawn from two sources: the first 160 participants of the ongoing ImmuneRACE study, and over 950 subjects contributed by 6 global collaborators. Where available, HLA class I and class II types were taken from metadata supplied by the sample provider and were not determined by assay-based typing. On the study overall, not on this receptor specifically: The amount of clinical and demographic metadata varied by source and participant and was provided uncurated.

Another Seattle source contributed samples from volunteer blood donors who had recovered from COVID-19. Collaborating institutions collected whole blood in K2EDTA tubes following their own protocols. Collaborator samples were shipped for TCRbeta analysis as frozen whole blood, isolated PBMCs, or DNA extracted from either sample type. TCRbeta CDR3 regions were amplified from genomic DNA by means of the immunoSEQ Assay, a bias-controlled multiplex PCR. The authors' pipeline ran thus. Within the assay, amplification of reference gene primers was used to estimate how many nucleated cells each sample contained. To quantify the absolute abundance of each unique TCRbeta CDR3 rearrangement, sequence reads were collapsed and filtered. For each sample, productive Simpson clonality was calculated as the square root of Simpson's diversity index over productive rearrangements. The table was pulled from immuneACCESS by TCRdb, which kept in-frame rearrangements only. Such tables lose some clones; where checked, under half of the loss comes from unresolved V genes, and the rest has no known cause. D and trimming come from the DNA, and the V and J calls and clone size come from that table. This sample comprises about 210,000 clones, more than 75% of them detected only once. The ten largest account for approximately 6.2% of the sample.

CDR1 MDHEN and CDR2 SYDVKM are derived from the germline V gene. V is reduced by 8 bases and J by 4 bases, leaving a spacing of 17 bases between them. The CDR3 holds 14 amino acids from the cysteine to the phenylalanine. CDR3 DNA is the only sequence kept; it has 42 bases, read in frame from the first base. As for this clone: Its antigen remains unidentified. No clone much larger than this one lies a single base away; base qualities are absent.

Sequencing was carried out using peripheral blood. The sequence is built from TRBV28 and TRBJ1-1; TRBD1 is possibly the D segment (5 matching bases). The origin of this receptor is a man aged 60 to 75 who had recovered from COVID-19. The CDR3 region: CASGPLRVGTEAFF. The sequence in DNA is TGTGCCAGCGGACCCCTCAGGGTAGGCACTGAAGCTTTCTTT.